The clone carrying this T cell receptor (beta chain) was found once. Assay: immunoSEQ multiplex PCR; the TCRdb copy retains only in-frame clones and omits some. Found here are some 150,000 clones, 80% of them singletons; the top ten hold 7.6%. The sample is drawn from a study of cytotoxic CD8 clonotypes in ibrutinib-treated CLL. Across the whole study: Timing of response sample collection was a median approximately twelve months after treatment start, with a range of 6 to 36.

Trimming left V 4 bases short and J 1 base short, with 16 bases between. Germline V gives CDR1 MNHEY, CDR2 SVGAGI. This CDR3 has 16 residues. This chain uses TRBV6-5 with TRBJ1-1; D perhaps matches TRBD1 (5 bases). Material: PBMCs, obtained after 36 months of ibrutinib treatment. The TCR comes from a human donor with chronic lymphocytic leukemia. CDR3 sequence reads: CASSSQGPIGNTEAFF. In DNA, the CDR3 is TGTGCCAGCAGTTCCCAGGGTCCCATTGGGAACACTGAAGCTTTCTTT.